This T cell receptor (beta chain) was documented in a study of blood T cell repertoires in COVID-19. TCRdb's table, derived via immunoSEQ multiplex PCR, lists solely in-frame clones and lacks some. This sample has around 370,000 clones; more than 75% occur once, and the top ten carry approximately 3.5%. The CDR3 extends over 16 amino acids. The germline V and J ends were trimmed by 4 bases and 1 base, with 16 bases remaining between them. CDR1 SGHTA and CDR2 FQGNSA come from the germline V gene. The sequencing input was peripheral blood. This chain joins TRBV7-2 and TRBJ2-5; tentatively, D is TRBD2 (6 bases). This TCR derives from a woman aged 18-29 years who had recovered from COVID-19. Written as DNA, the CDR3 is TGTGCCAGCAGCTCGATCGGACTACACCTCCAAGAGACCCAGTACTTC. Its protein product is CASSSIGLHLQETQYF.